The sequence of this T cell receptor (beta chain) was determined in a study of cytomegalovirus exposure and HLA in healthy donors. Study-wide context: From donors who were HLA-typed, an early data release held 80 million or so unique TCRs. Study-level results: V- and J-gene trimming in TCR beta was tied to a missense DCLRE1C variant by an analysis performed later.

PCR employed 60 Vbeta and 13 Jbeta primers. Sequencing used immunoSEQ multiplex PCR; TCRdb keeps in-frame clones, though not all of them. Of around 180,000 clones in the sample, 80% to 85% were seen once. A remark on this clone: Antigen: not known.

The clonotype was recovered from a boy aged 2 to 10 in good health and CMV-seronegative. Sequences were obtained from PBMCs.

CDR3 sequence: CAWRLAGYYNEQFF. CDR3 DNA sequence: TGTGCCTGGCGACTAGCGGGATACTACAATGAGCAGTTCTTC. The chain is built from TRBV30 and TRBJ2-1; TRBD2 matches at 11 bases. The V segment lost 5 bases and the J segment 3 bases; nucleotides outside the gene matches: 3. The CDR3 loop spans 14 amino acids. Germline CDR1 GTSNPN, CDR2 SVGIG (reference sequence).